The 20 T cell receptor beta chains below all came from one sample that was sequenced in a study of T-cell reconstitution after alpha-beta-depleted transplantation in children. Library preparation (for TCRbeta) was performed with unique molecular identifiers. In TCRdb, the PCR reads were re-called with MiXCR into one record per CDR3 protein. The sample contains 450,000 to 550,000 distinct CDR3 sequences, 11% of which appear only once. The starting material was PBMCs, mostly from graft donor cells, obtained 180 days after TCRalphabeta/CD19-depleted stem cell transplant. The receptors stem from a female patient aged 2-10 years who had a stem cell transplant for aplastic anemia, so the T cells may come from the graft donor.

V usage is TRBV11-2 and J usage is TRBJ2-2; no clear D. Germline assignment: CDR1 SGHAT and CDR2 FQNNGV. This CDR3 spans 15 amino acids. Trimming cost V 0 bases and J 6 bases, with 11 bases left between them. CDR3 nucleotides: TGTGCCAGCAGCTTAGAGCCGCATCCCCCCGGGGAGCTGTTTTTT. Its protein is CASSLEPHPPGELFF. The variable domain in full, completed from reference TRBV11-2 and TRBJ2-2, reads EAGVAQSPRYKIIEKRQSVAFWCNPISGHATLYWYQQILGQGPKLLIQFQNNGVVDDSQLPKDRFSAERLKGVDSTLKIQPAKLEDSAVYLCASSLEPHPPGELFFGEGSRLTVL.

This clonotype came up many times. The chain has TRBV20-1 and TRBJ2-4; maybe TRBD1 (6 bases). V lost 5 bases, J lost 4 bases, and 15 bases lay in between. This CDR3 has 14 amino acids. The germline gives CDR1 DFQATT, CDR2 SNEGSKA (reference sequence). CDR3 protein: CSADGGQGKNIQYF. The CDR3 DNA reads TGCAGTGCTGACGGTGGGCAGGGGAAAAACATTCAGTACTTC.

This clonotype came up a few times. V gene TRBV7-9 combines with J gene TRBJ2-1; D gene uncertain. The CDR3 spans 12 residues. Germline-derived CDR1 and CDR2 are SEHNR and FQNEAQ (reference sequence). V was cut by 5 bases and J by 7 bases, with 9 bases left in between. The CDR3 DNA follows: TGTGCCAGCAGCCTTGCCCAAAATGAGCAGTTCTTC. The encoded protein is CASSLAQNEQFF.

This CDR3 is CSARDQRVYNEQFF. CDR3 DNA: TGCAGTGCTAGAGATCAACGGGTTTACAATGAGCAGTTCTTC. The chain recombines TRBV20-1 with TRBJ2-1, with D uncertain. Germline values: CDR1 DFQATT, CDR2 SNEGSKA (reference sequence). The CDR3 has 14 residues. Trimming left V 0 bases short and J 4 bases short, with 10 bases between.

The J gene is TRBJ2-3, the V gene TRBV19; perhaps TRBD2 as D (6 bases). The CDR3 sequence is 16 residues long. The V gene lost 4 bases and the J gene lost 1 base, with 15 bases spanning the gap. Germline loops: CDR1 LNHDA, CDR2 SQIVND (reference sequence). The CDR3 DNA follows: TGTGCCAGTAGTACCCTCGGGAGAGGGGGCACAGATACGCAGTATTTT. It is translated as CASSTLGRGGTDTQYF. Complete variable domain (other parts from reference TRBV19 and TRBJ2-3): DGGITQSPKYLFRKEGQNVTLSCEQNLNHDAMYWYRQDPGQGLRLIYYSQIVNDFQKGDIAEGYSVSREKKESFPLTVTSAQKNPTAFYLCASSTLGRGGTDTQYFGPGTRLTVL.

This clonotype was counted many times. The V call is TRBV29-1, the J call TRBJ2-2, with a weak D call TRBD2 (6 bases). The germline CDR1 and CDR2 sequences are SQVTM and ANQGSEA. Deletions cut 6 bases from V and 6 bases from J, with 8 bases between. This CDR3 contains 11 residues. The CDR3 region is CSVGRSGELFF. The CDR3 DNA reads TGCAGCGTGGGGAGGTCCGGGGAGCTGTTTTTT.

This clonotype was found a few times. This chain connects TRBV24-1 to TRBJ2-1, with D maybe TRBD2 (6 bases). Germline V gene sequence: CDR1 KGHDR, CDR2 SFDVKD. The CDR3 is 15 residues long. V dropped 5 bases and J dropped 7 bases, with 17 bases sitting between them. CDR3 in amino acids: CATSGRLEGWNEQFF. The CDR3, as DNA: TGTGCCACCAGTGGTAGACTAGAAGGATGGAATGAGCAGTTCTTC.

The rearrangement uses TRBV7-2 and TRBJ2-1, with D maybe TRBD1 (7 bases). Trimming took 5 bases from V and 0 from J, leaving 11 bases between them. This CDR3 region has 15 residues. From germline, CDR1 is SGHTA and CDR2 FQGNSA. The CDR3 spells CASSAGQSSYNEQFF. Here the CDR3 DNA reads TGTGCCAGCAGCGCGGGACAGAGCTCCTACAATGAGCAGTTCTTC.

This clonotype occurred a few times. The chain has TRBV11-1 and TRBJ2-1; 15 bases are shared with TRBD2. The CDR3 sequence is 19 residues long. Germline V gene sequence: CDR1 SGHAT, CDR2 FQDESV (reference sequence). V lost 3 bases and J lost 1; bases outside the gene matches: 7. CDR3: CASSFRTSGRAGSYNEQFF. The CDR3 DNA sequence: TGTGCCAGCAGCTTCCGGACTAGCGGGAGGGCCGGGTCCTACAATGAGCAGTTCTTC.

In its sample, this clonotype was seen many times. CDR3 sequence (DNA): TGTGCCAGCAGCTTAGGACTAGCGGGGGGCTACGAGCAGTACGTC. It translates to CASSLGLAGGYEQYV. V and J are TRBV7-2 and TRBJ2-7, with 13 bases identical to TRBD2. Germline CDR1 reads SGHTA; CDR2 reads FQGNSA. The CDR3 has 15 amino acids. The junction had 0 bases not matched to a gene; V was cut back by 1 base and J by 3 bases.

This clonotype was picked up many times. The rearrangement links TRBV6-5 to TRBJ2-3; TRBD2 agrees at 8 bases. The J segment lost 2 bases and the V segment lost 0 bases, leaving 7 bases of the junction unmatched. The length of the CDR3 is 17 residues. Germline V gene lookup returns CDR1 MNHEY and CDR2 SVGAGI. The DNA of the CDR3 is TGTGCCAGCAGTTACTCGATCAGAGCGGGAGTCACAGATACGCAGTATTTT. It translates to CASSYSIRAGVTDTQYF.

This clonotype was found a few times. V and J are TRBV6-6 and TRBJ1-3, with D maybe TRBD1 (5 bases). V was trimmed by 7 bases and J by 4 bases, leaving 11 bases between them. The CDR3 extends over 13 amino acids. CDR1 is MNHNY, CDR2 SVGAGI, per germline (reference sequence). The CDR3: CASKQGAGNTIYF. The CDR3 nucleotides are TGTGCCAGCAAGCAGGGTGCCGGAAACACCATATATTTT.

This clonotype was picked up many times. The rearrangement links TRBV5-8 to TRBJ1-1, with D unclear. Germline V gene sequence: CDR1 SGHTS, CDR2 YDEGEE. The CDR3 contains 15 residues. Trimming removed 0 bases from V and 5 bases from J, with 14 bases in between. In DNA, the CDR3 is TGTGCCAGCAGCTTGGTAGCTCCAACGAGTACTGAAGCTTTCTTT. This codes for CASSLVAPTSTEAFF.

The rearrangement uses TRBV9 and TRBJ2-7; the D gene is possibly TRBD2 (5 bases). The CDR3 loop spans 15 amino acids. V dropped 0 bases and J dropped 1 base, with 11 bases sitting between them. Per germline, CDR1 SGDLS and CDR2 YYNGEE. For the CDR3, the DNA is TGTGCCAGCAGCGTAGTCGGGGAAGGGTCCTACGAGCAGTACTTC. Translated, it gives CASSVVGEGSYEQYF.

This clonotype was seen a few times. The chain carries TRBV12-3 or TRBV12-4 and TRBJ2-7; 8 bases are shared with TRBD2. V lost 6 bases and J lost 2; bases outside the gene matches: 9. This CDR3 has 15 residues. CDR3 sequence (DNA): TGTGCCAGCAGGCGCACCAGCGGGAGCACCTACGAGCAGTACTTC. It specifies CASRRTSGSTYEQYF.

This clonotype was seen a few times. V gene TRBV6-1 combines with J gene TRBJ1-2, with 12 bases matching TRBD1. V trimming: 5 bases; J trimming: 5 bases; junction bases outside the gene matches: 6. The CDR3 extends over 15 amino acids. Germline V CDR1 and CDR2: MNHNS, SASEGT. The chain's CDR3 is CASSKGTGGRYGYTF. The CDR3 region has the DNA TGTGCCAGCAGTAAAGGGACAGGGGGCCGGTATGGCTACACCTTC.

This clonotype showed up just a few times. The chain is built from TRBV15 and TRBJ2-7; 9 bases fit TRBD2. Per the germline V gene, CDR1 is LNHNV and CDR2 is YYDKDF (reference sequence). Losses at the gene ends were 5 bases for V and 6 bases for J; bases not matched to a gene: 11. This CDR3 spans 15 amino acids. Here the CDR3 DNA reads TGTGCCACCAGCCCAGAAGGGTCTAGCGGGATCGAGCAGTACGTC. Its translation: CATSPEGSSGIEQYV.

This clonotype was counted at least ten times. The chain joins TRBV12-3 or TRBV12-4 to TRBJ2-3, with 10 nucleotides matching TRBD2. V dropped 7 bases and J dropped 6; count of bases not matched to a gene: 10. The CDR3 length is 15 residues. The CDR3 is CASNQGLAAPDTQYF. In nucleotides, the CDR3 is TGTGCCAGCAACCAAGGACTAGCGGCCCCTGATACGCAGTATTTT.

This clonotype came up many times. J is TRBJ2-4 and V is TRBV5-1, with D possibly TRBD1 on 6 matching bases. In germline, CDR1 is SGHRS, CDR2 YFSETQ. The CDR3 runs 14 residues. The V end lost 4 bases, the J end lost 3 bases, and 11 bases lay between the germline ends. CDR3 bases: TGCGCCAGCAGCGGTGCAGGGGACAAAAACATTCAGTACTTC. As protein: CASSGAGDKNIQYF.

The chain couples TRBV7-9 to TRBJ2-5; D remains unclear. The CDR3 covers 16 residues. The V gene lost 0 bases and the J gene lost 2 bases, with 13 bases spanning the gap. Germline CDR1 SEHNR, CDR2 FQNEAQ (reference sequence). This CDR3 reads CASSLAKAGRQETQYF. As DNA, the CDR3 is TGTGCCAGCAGCTTAGCGAAGGCAGGTCGGCAAGAGACCCAGTACTTC. Looking up the rest from reference TRBV7-9 and TRBJ2-5 gives the full variable domain: DTGVSQNPRHKITKRGQNVTFRCDPISEHNRLYWYRQTLGQGPEFLTYFQNEAQLEKSRLLSDRFSAERPKGSFSTLEIQRTEQGDSAMYLCASSLAKAGRQETQYFGPGTRLLVL.